This T cell receptor (beta chain) was captured by sequencing in a study of blood T cell repertoires in COVID-19. Study background: PBMCs, B-cell-depleted T cells, or T cells were the source of the cDNA or gDNA that made up the material.

Using immunoSEQ multiplex PCR, the repertoire was profiled, and TCRdb retains in-frame clones only, with some absent. This sample has 150,000 to 200,000 clones, with about 91% found just once. This clone was picked up many times. This CDR3 has 14 amino acids. The V gene lost 5 bases and the J gene lost 6 bases, with 17 bases spanning the gap. The germline gives CDR1 SEHNR, CDR2 FQNEAQ (reference sequence). This receptor was identified in a woman in her thirties with acute or convalescent COVID-19. V is TRBV7-9 and J is TRBJ2-7; TRBD1 might be the D (6 bases). The sample was peripheral blood. DNA for the CDR3: TGTGCCAGCAGCCAAAGAGGGGGTCTATCCGAGCAGTACTTC. It specifies CASSQRGGLSEQYF.